Below, one T cell receptor (beta chain) is given with its context. Its specificity is not known. Multiplex touch-down PCR amplified TRB using TRB-A and TRB-B pools in one tube. TCRdb reanalyzed the multiplex PCR reads and collapses them to one entry per CDR3 protein, without DNA. The specimen's table records about 12,000 distinct CDR3 sequences. The sample is drawn from a study of T cell clusters in autoimmune cytopenias. TRB was amplified from 250 ng of peripheral blood genomic DNA per sample. Study observations and caveats: Primary autoimmune cytopenia patients appeared to lack physiological T cell clusters present in healthy donors.

The same sample was also used in a study of T cell repertoires in aging, cancer and after chemotherapy. That publication notes: Clear clonal overlap appeared across healthy donor samples taken over several months to years.

The receptor was isolated from a human donor in good health. Sequenced input: peripheral blood.

Here the CDR3 reads CASSQRTGRSNSPLHF. V gene TRBV18 combines with J gene TRBJ1-6; TCRdb returns TRBD1, unconfirmable since there is no DNA. The CDR3 length is 16 residues. Per germline, CDR1 KGHSH and CDR2 LQKENI.